This TCR beta chain appears in the sequencing data of a study of molecular identifiers for immune sequencing clone quantification. TCRdb redid the calling of the PCR reads with MiXCR, one entry per CDR3 protein. The sample has around 460,000 distinct CDR3 sequences, approximately 25% seen once. In this sample, this clonotype turned up many times. Preparation of naive CD8 libraries involved roughly 18,000 to 1,100,000 sorted cells and 10%, 30% or 50% RNA. Germline CDR1 and CDR2: MDHEN and SYDVKM. CDR3 size: 14 residues. Trimming left V 6 bases short and J 0 bases short, with 11 bases between. The chain is built from TRBV28 and TRBJ2-5, with TRBD1 as a possible D gene (5 bases). The specimen sequenced was naive CD8+ T cells from blood, with Jurkat cell RNA spiked in. Specified subset: FACS-sorted CD8+CD4-CCR7+CD45RA+ naive T cells. This clonotype was obtained from a human donor in good health. Some libraries in this study had Jurkat cell RNA spiked in. The CDR3 DNA reads as TGTGCCAGCAGCGCCGACAGCCACCAAGAGACCCAGTACTTC. This gives the protein CASSADSHQETQYF.